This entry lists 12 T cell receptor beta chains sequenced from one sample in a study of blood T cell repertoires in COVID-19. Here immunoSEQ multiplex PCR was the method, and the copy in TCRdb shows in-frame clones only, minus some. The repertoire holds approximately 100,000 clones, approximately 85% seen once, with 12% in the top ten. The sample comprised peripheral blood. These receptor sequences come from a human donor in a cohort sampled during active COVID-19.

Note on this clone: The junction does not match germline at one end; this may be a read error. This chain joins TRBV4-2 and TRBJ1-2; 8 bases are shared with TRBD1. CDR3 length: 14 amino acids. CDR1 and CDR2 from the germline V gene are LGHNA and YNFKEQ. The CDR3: CANSQKTGDYGYTF. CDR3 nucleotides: TGTGCCAACAGCCAGAAGACAGGGGACTATGGCTACACCTTC.

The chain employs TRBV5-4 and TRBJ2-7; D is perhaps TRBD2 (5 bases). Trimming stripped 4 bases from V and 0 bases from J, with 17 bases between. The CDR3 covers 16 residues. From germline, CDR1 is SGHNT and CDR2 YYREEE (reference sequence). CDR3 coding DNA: TGTGCCAGCAGCCGCCGCGGACTTGTCAGCTCCTACGAGCAGTACTTC. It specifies CASSRRGLVSSYEQYF.

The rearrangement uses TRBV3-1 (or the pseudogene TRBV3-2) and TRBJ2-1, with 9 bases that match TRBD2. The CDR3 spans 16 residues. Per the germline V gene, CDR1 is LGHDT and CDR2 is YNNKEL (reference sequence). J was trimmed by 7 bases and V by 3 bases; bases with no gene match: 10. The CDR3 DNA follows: TGTGCCAGCAGCCAGAGGCGAGGACTAGCGCAGAATGAGCAGTTCTTC. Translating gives CASSQRRGLAQNEQFF.

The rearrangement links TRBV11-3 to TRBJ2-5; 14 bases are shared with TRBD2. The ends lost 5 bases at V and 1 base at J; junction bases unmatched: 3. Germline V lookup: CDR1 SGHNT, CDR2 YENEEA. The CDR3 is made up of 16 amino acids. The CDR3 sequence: CASSPGTSGGQETQYF. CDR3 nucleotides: TGTGCCAGCAGCCCGGGGACTAGCGGGGGCCAAGAGACCCAGTACTTC.

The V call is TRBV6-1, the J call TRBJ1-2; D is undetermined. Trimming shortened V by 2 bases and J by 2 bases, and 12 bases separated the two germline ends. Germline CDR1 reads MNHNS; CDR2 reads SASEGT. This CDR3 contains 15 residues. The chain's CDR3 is CASSELGSINYGYTF. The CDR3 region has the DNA TGTGCCAGCAGTGAATTGGGCAGTATCAACTATGGCTACACCTTC.

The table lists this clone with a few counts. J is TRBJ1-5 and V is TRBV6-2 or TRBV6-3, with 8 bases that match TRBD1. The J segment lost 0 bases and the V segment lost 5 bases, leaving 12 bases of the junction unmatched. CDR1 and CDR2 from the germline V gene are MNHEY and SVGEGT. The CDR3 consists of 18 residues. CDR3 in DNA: TGTGCCAGCAGTCCCCGGGACAGGCAGTTTTATAGCAATCAGCCCCAGCATTTT. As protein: CASSPRDRQFYSNQPQHF.

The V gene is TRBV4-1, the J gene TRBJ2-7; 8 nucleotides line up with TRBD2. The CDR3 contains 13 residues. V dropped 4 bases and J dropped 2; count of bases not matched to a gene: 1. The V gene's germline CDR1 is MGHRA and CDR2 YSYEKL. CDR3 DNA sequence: TGCGCCAGCAGCCGCGGGGGGCCCTACGAGCAGTACTTC. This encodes CASSRGGPYEQYF.

The CDR3 loop reads CASSLQGRFDEQYF. The CDR3 DNA sequence: TGTGCCAGCAGCTTACAGGGTCGGTTCGACGAGCAGTACTTC. V and J are TRBV5-5 and TRBJ2-7; a weak D match, TRBD1 (6 bases). V was shortened by 2 bases and J by 5 bases, with 14 bases between the two germline ends. In germline, CDR1 is SGHKS, CDR2 YYEKEE (reference sequence). There are 14 residues in the CDR3.

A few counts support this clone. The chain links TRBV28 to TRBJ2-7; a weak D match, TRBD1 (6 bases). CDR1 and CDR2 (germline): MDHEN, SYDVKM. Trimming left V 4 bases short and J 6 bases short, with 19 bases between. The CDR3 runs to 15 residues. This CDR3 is CASSSYRVLEGEQYF. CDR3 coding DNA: TGTGCCAGCAGTTCCTACAGGGTATTGGAAGGCGAGCAGTACTTC.

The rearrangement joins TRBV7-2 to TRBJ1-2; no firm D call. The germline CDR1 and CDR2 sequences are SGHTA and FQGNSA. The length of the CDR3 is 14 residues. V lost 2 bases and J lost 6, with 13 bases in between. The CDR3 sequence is CASSLSHGSHGYTF. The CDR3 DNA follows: TGTGCCAGCAGCTTATCTCACGGGAGCCATGGCTACACCTTC.

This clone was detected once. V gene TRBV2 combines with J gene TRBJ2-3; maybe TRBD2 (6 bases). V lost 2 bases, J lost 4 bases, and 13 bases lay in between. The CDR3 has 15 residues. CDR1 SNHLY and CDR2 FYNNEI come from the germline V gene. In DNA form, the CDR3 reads TGTGCCAGCAGTGAACGGGGGAGAACCCCAGATACGCAGTATTTT. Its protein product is CASSERGRTPDTQYF.

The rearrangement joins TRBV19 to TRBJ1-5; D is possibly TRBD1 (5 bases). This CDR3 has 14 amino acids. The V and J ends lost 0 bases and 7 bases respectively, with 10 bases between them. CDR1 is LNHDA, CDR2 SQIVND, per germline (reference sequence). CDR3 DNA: TGTGCCAGTAGTATAGACAGGGTACGACAGCCCCAGCATTTT. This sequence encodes CASSIDRVRQPQHF.